This T cell receptor beta chain was identified in a study of shared clonotypes between healthy human individuals. Study at large: Each donor's CD8 memory used one plate, CD8 naive two, each CD4 subset three. Whole-study results and caveats: Sorted-subset samples were not fully sequenced, rarefaction indicated.

Pooled CD45RO+ cells and CCR7-negative CD45RA+ TemRA cells made up CD8 memory. Data came from immunoSEQ multiplex PCR; TCRdb stores just in-frame clones and leaves some out. The sample lists fewer than 350,000 clones, over 75% occurring once. In the case of this clone: Its antigen is unknown.

Trimming stripped 3 bases from V and 0 bases from J, with 9 bases between. The V gene's germline CDR1 is MRHNA and CDR2 SNTAGT. The CDR3 has 16 residues. The sequencing input was memory CD8+ T cells sorted from blood. Subset here: CD45RO+ cells pooled with CCR7-negative TemRA cells. The sequence was obtained from a man between 18 and 35 years old in good health. The rearrangement links TRBV6-4 to TRBJ2-6; D assignment may be TRBD1 or TRBD2 (5 bases each). The CDR3: CASSDWGPSGANVLTF. In DNA, the CDR3 is TGTGCCAGCAGTGATTGGGGACCCTCTGGGGCCAACGTCCTGACTTTC.